Each of the 17 T cell receptor beta chains below was sequenced from the same sample in a study of shared clonotypes between healthy human individuals. TCRdb keeps only in-frame clones here, not all; method: immunoSEQ multiplex PCR. The sample shows approximately 710,000 clones, about nine tenths of them seen only once. The sequencing input was memory CD8+ T cells from PBMCs. Documented subset: CD45RO+ cells pooled with CCR7-negative TemRA cells. The source of these receptors is a man aged 18 to 29 in good health. Some clones in this sample may be carry-over from other donors' samples.

This chain links TRBV27 with TRBJ2-1; D call uncertain. The CDR3 loop spans 14 amino acids. V lost 8 bases to trimming and J lost 6 bases, with 17 bases between them. The germline V gene has CDR1 MNHEY and CDR2 SMNVEV (reference sequence). CDR3 DNA sequence: TGTGCCAGCGGCCAAAGAGCCTCGTCCAATGAGCAGTTCTTC. Protein: CASGQRASSNEQFF.

The chain joins TRBV7-8 to TRBJ2-1; 7 bases line up with TRBD1. Germline V lookup: CDR1 SGHVS, CDR2 FQNEAQ. V was pared by 5 bases and J by 6 bases, with 13 bases of the junction left unmatched. The CDR3 extends over 16 amino acids. CDR3 DNA: TGTGCCAGCAGCCCCCCCCGGGGCAGGGGGTTCAATGAGCAGTTCTTC. It translates to CASSPPRGRGFNEQFF. The entire variable domain, with the rest obtained from reference TRBV7-8 and TRBJ2-1, is as follows: GAGVSQSPRYKVAKRGQDVALRCDPISGHVSLFWYQQALGQGPEFLTYFQNEAQLDKSGLPSDRFFAERPEGSVSTLKIQRTQQEDSAVYLCASSPPRGRGFNEQFFGPGTRLTVL.

The chain employs TRBV27 and TRBJ2-1; 10 positions agree with TRBD2. This CDR3 is built from 16 residues. Per the germline V gene, CDR1 is MNHEY and CDR2 is SMNVEV (reference sequence). Trimming took 8 bases from V and 5 from J; bases not matched to a gene: 12. This CDR3 reads CASGESSGRENNEQFF. CDR3 in DNA: TGTGCCAGCGGAGAGTCTAGCGGGAGAGAAAACAATGAGCAGTTCTTC.

The rearrangement joins TRBV27 to TRBJ1-1; D is uncertain. From germline, CDR1 is MNHEY and CDR2 SMNVEV (reference sequence). Trimming removed 3 bases at V and 5 bases at J, with 10 bases between. The CDR3 covers 13 residues. The CDR3 DNA reads TGTGCCAGCAGTTTCTGGCCGGCAACTGAAGCTTTCTTT. Translation: CASSFWPATEAFF.

This clone appeared a few times. This chain links TRBV7-9 with TRBJ1-1; the match to TRBD1 covers 7 bases. Germline V CDR1 and CDR2: SEHNR, FQNEAQ (reference sequence). The CDR3 is 13 residues long. V gave up 5 bases and J gave up 10 bases; unmatched junction bases: 10. The CDR3 region has the DNA TGTGCCAGCAGCCCTTGGACAGGCGGAGGAGCTTTCTTT. Protein sequence: CASSPWTGGGAFF.

V usage is TRBV5-4 and J usage is TRBJ2-2; 7 bases agree with TRBD2. There are 15 residues in the CDR3. V lost 2 bases and J lost 7; bases outside the gene matches: 8. The germline V gene has CDR1 SGHNT and CDR2 YYREEE (reference sequence). The CDR3 bases are TGTGCCAGCAGCTTCCAGAGCGGGACGGTCGGGGAGCTGTTTTTT. It yields the protein CASSFQSGTVGELFF.

The chain combines TRBV27 with TRBJ2-7, with 11 bases lining up with TRBD2. The trim removed 5 bases at V and 7 bases at J, leaving 16 bases unmatched. CDR1 and CDR2 from the germline V gene are MNHEY and SMNVEV (reference sequence). The CDR3 has 17 amino acids. CDR3 region: CASSPGTSGPSSKEQYF. Written as DNA, the CDR3 is TGTGCCAGCAGTCCCGGGACTAGCGGCCCCTCGTCGAAGGAGCAGTACTTC.

The CDR3 loop is CAISETGEGSGYTF. CDR3 DNA sequence: TGTGCCATCAGTGAAACGGGGGAGGGGTCTGGCTACACCTTC. V and J are TRBV10-3 and TRBJ1-2; possible D gene TRBD1, 5 bases. The V and J ends lost 3 bases and 7 bases respectively, with 15 bases between them. Germline values: CDR1 ENHRY, CDR2 SYGVKD. The CDR3 spans 14 residues.

The chain joins TRBV29-1 to TRBJ2-2; D may match TRBD1 or TRBD2 (6 bases each). Germline CDR1 and CDR2: SQVTM and ANQGSEA. V gave up 5 bases and J gave up 7 bases, with 11 bases separating them. This CDR3 region has 12 residues. CDR3 DNA sequence: TGCAGCGTTACGGGGGCGATCGGGGAGCTGTTTTTT. It yields the protein CSVTGAIGELFF.

This clone was observed a single time. This chain joins TRBV5-6 and TRBJ2-1; D ambiguous. Germline V lookup: CDR1 SGHDT, CDR2 YYEEEE. Trimming took 3 bases from V and 0 from J, leaving 13 bases between them. CDR3 size: 16 residues. The CDR3 DNA reads as TGTGCCAGCAGCTCACCTAGGGAAAGCTCCTACAATGAGCAGTTCTTC. Its protein is CASSSPRESSYNEQFF.

This CDR3 reads CASSSNSYNEQFF. For the CDR3, the DNA is TGCGCCAGCAGCTCCAACTCCTACAATGAGCAGTTCTTC. V gene TRBV5-1 combines with J gene TRBJ2-1; D unresolved. The CDR3 consists of 13 residues. The V end was cut by 3 bases, the J end by 0 bases, with 4 bases between. The germline gives CDR1 SGHRS, CDR2 YFSETQ.

V usage is TRBV6-1 and J usage is TRBJ2-7; a weak D match, TRBD1 (5 bases). The CDR3 extends over 15 amino acids. The V and J ends lost 6 bases and 2 bases respectively, with 17 bases between them. CDR1 is MNHNS and CDR2 is SASEGT in the germline V gene. The CDR3 sequence: CASRVGHRKAYEQYF. CDR3 nucleotides: TGTGCCAGCAGAGTCGGACACCGCAAAGCCTACGAGCAGTACTTC.

The J gene is TRBJ2-2, the V gene TRBV6-5; TRBD1 matches 7 bases. Trimming at V came to 2 bases and at J to 9 bases, leaving 12 bases not matched to a gene. CDR1 and CDR2 from the germline V gene are MNHEY and SVGAGI. The CDR3 has 16 residues. The CDR3 bases are TGTGCCAGCAGTTACGGTTCGGCAGGGGGTAGCCGGGAGCTGTTTTTT. It is translated as CASSYGSAGGSRELFF.

This chain joins TRBV19 and TRBJ2-7, with 13 bases matching TRBD2. The CDR3 contains 16 residues. Losses at the gene ends were 2 bases for V and 3 bases for J; bases not matched to a gene: 4. Germline CDR1 reads LNHDA; CDR2 reads SQIVND (reference sequence). CDR3 sequence (DNA): TGTGCCAGTAGTATAAGGACTAGCGGGAGCCTCTACGAGCAGTACTTC. As protein: CASSIRTSGSLYEQYF.

V gene TRBV7-8 combines with J gene TRBJ1-2; D remains ambiguous. This CDR3 spans 14 amino acids. The germline V gene has CDR1 SGHVS and CDR2 FQNEAQ. The V end was cut by 5 bases, the J end by 2 bases, with 12 bases between. The CDR3 nucleotides read TGTGCCAGCAGCCTCCTCCCGGGGAACTATGGCTACACCTTC. Translation: CASSLLPGNYGYTF. Filled out from reference TRBV7-8 and TRBJ1-2, the complete variable domain reads GAGVSQSPRYKVAKRGQDVALRCDPISGHVSLFWYQQALGQGPEFLTYFQNEAQLDKSGLPSDRFFAERPEGSVSTLKIQRTQQEDSAVYLCASSLLPGNYGYTFGSGTRLTVV.

The V call is TRBV28, the J call TRBJ1-4; D is ambiguous. The CDR3 covers 15 residues. Germline V gene lookup returns CDR1 MDHEN and CDR2 SYDVKM. V was clipped by 1 base and J by 2 bases, with 8 bases between them. The CDR3 DNA follows: TGTGCCAGCAGTTTATCGTCCGGTACTAATGAAAAACTGTTTTTT. This codes for CASSLSSGTNEKLFF.

CDR3 bases: TGTGCCAGCGCGGGGAGGCAGCCCTTCATGAACACTGAAGCTTTCTTT. Protein sequence: CASAGRQPFMNTEAFF. The chain recombines TRBV2 with TRBJ1-1; D is ambiguous. The ends were cut back, 8 bases at V and 0 bases at J, with 19 bases in the middle. Germline lookup yields CDR1 SNHLY and CDR2 FYNNEI. This CDR3 is built from 16 residues.